Sequencing of this T cell receptor beta chain was carried out in a study of lymphopenia after photon versus proton radiotherapy. Whole-study results and caveats: Authors raise, but do not show, better survival with proton therapy. Post-nadir diversity loss with photons came from oligoclonal expansion, particularly CD8+ Temra cells.

The germline V gene has CDR1 SGDLS and CDR2 YYNGEE. V lost 3 bases, J lost 8 bases, and 18 bases lay in between. CDR3 length: 15 residues. Worth noting for this clone: Its antigen is undetermined.

The data were produced by immunoSEQ multiplex PCR, yet TCRdb's version contains in-frame clones alone and is incomplete. The repertoire holds under 30,000 clones, with 87% as singletons. The sequenced sample was peripheral blood, obtained from a patient treated with photon-based radiotherapy. This chain uses TRBV9 with TRBJ2-1; perhaps D is TRBD1 or TRBD2 (5 bases each). The TCR was taken from a man aged 50-59 years with gastric cancer. The CDR3 DNA follows: TGTGCCAGCAGCGGGAATTACGCCGGGGCCGATGAGCAGTTCTTC. It specifies CASSGNYAGADEQFF.